The rows below give T cell receptor beta chains drawn from one sample of a study of OX40 agonist ivuxolimab in advanced cancers. Sequencing was performed with immunoSEQ multiplex PCR; in TCRdb, only in-frame clones are kept and a portion is missing. Of approximately 39,000 clones in the sample, nearly 90% were seen once. The sequenced sample was CD4+ or CD8+ T cells sorted from blood, obtained in a trial of the OX40 agonist ivuxolimab. These receptors came from an adult with an advanced solid tumor such as melanoma, head and neck, liver or kidney cancer. Both conserved end residues are part of each CDR3. The order of the fields is CDR3 length, D gene, V gene, J gene, clone size, CDR3 protein, CDR3 DNA. A D gene is named only where the DNA matches it firmly. Clone size is stated in some rows and not others, as once, few, many or a class when expanded.

18,.,TRBV28,TRBJ2-1,once,CASSLGLIQAPGENEQFF,TGTGCCAGCAGTTTAGGGTTGATACAGGCCCCGGGGGAAAATGAGCAGTTCTTC
13,.,TRBV19,TRBJ1-2,.,CASNGAPNYGYTF,TGTGCCAGTAACGGGGCACCTAACTATGGCTACACCTTC
13,TRBD2,TRBV5-6,TRBJ2-7,once,CASSLGGGYEQYF,TGTGCCAGCAGCTTGGGGGGAGGGTACGAGCAGTACTTC
15,.,TRBV28,TRBJ1-1,.,CASSLGGEMNTEAFF,TGTGCCAGCAGTTTGGGGGGCGAGATGAACACTGAAGCTTTCTTT
13,.,TRBV4-3,TRBJ1-1,.,CASSPGGRSEAFF,TGCGCCAGCAGCCCGGGGGGTCGGAGTGAAGCTTTCTTT
18,.,TRBV5-6,TRBJ1-2,.,CASSLARLWGGKNYGYTF,TGTGCCAGCAGCTTGGCCCGGTTGTGGGGTGGAAAAAACTATGGCTACACCTTC
13,TRBD2,TRBV7-9,TRBJ2-5,once,CASSFGGEETQYF,TGTGCCAGCAGCTTTGGGGGGGAAGAGACCCAGTACTTC
11,.,TRBV7-8,TRBJ1-1,.,CASSKEAEAFF,TGTGCCAGCAGCAAAGAGGCTGAAGCTTTCTTT
19,.,TRBV4-1,TRBJ2-6,once,CASSQDIRTASSGANVLTF,TGCGCCAGCAGCCAAGATATAAGAACAGCGAGCTCTGGGGCCAACGTCCTGACTTTC
14,TRBD1,TRBV27,TRBJ1-5,.,CASKGGQGTQPQHF,TGTGCCAGCAAGGGGGGACAGGGTACTCAGCCCCAGCATTTT
15,.,TRBV7-9,TRBJ2-3,.,CASSSTFSATDTQYF,TGTGCCAGCAGCTCCACGTTTAGCGCCACAGATACGCAGTATTTT
15,.,TRBV18,TRBJ2-7,.,CASSSTGAASYEQYF,TGTGCCAGCTCTTCTACCGGTGCAGCTTCCTACGAGCAGTACTTC
13,TRBD1,TRBV27,TRBJ2-7,.,CASSAGTGVEQYF,TGTGCCAGCAGTGCCGGGACAGGGGTCGAGCAGTACTTC
13,.,TRBV5-4,TRBJ2-7,.,CASSPQGFYEQYF,TGTGCCAGCAGCCCCCAGGGATTTTACGAGCAGTACTTC
13,.,TRBV4-3,TRBJ2-3,.,CASSQAYPDTQYF,TGCGCCAGCAGCCAAGCCTATCCCGATACGCAGTATTTT
11,.,TRBV25-1,TRBJ2-7,.,CASSEGWEVNF,TGTGCCAGCAGTGAGGGCTGGGAGGTTAACTTC
17,.,TRBV4-3,TRBJ2-5,.,CASSQDRGQGAGETQYF,TGCGCCAGCAGCCAAGATCGGGGACAAGGGGCGGGGGAGACCCAGTACTTC
15,.,TRBV18,TRBJ2-7,.,CASSHPTEPPYEQYF,TGTGCCAGCTCACACCCGACAGAGCCTCCCTACGAGCAGTACTTC
13,.,TRBV6-4,TRBJ2-7,.,CASSLTGSYEQYF,TGTGCCAGCAGTCTGACGGGCTCCTACGAGCAGTACTTC
11,.,TRBV10-3,TRBJ2-7,.,CAISESKEQYF,TGTGCCATCAGTGAGTCCAAGGAGCAGTACTTC
15,.,TRBV7-9,TRBJ2-5,.,CASSLETGSPETQYF,TGTGCCAGCAGCTTGGAAACGGGTTCCCCGGAGACCCAGTACTTC
16,TRBD2,TRBV4-3,TRBJ2-1,.,CASSQSSGGNDNEQFF,TGCGCCAGCAGCCAATCTAGCGGGGGTAATGACAATGAGCAGTTCTTC
13,.,TRBV14,TRBJ2-3,.,CASSHRGSDTQYF,TGTGCCAGCAGCCATCGGGGGTCAGATACGCAGTATTTT
15,TRBD1,TRBV27,TRBJ2-7,.,CASSFGTGGNYEQYF,TGTGCCAGCAGTTTTGGTACAGGGGGGAACTACGAGCAGTACTTC
14,.,TRBV6-5,TRBJ1-2,.,CASSPGPGARGYTF,TGTGCCAGCAGTCCCGGACCAGGGGCGCGAGGCTACACCTTC
18,TRBD1,TRBV4-3,TRBJ1-2,once,CASSQSLYQDRPNYGYTF,TGCGCCAGCAGCCAGTCCCTTTATCAGGACAGGCCGAACTATGGCTACACCTTC
12,.,TRBV2,TRBJ1-5,few,CASSAVGQPQHF,TGTGCCAGCAGCGCGGTGGGTCAGCCCCAGCATTTT
15,TRBD1,TRBV5-1,TRBJ1-3,.,CASSEGTESGNTIYF,TGCGCCAGCAGCGAAGGGACAGAATCAGGAAACACCATATATTTT
15,.,TRBV6-5,TRBJ2-5,.,CASSYLTGREETQYF,TGTGCCAGCAGTTACCTAACGGGGAGAGAAGAGACCCAGTACTTC
13,.,TRBV19,TRBJ2-3,.,CASSFSSTDTQYF,TGTGCCAGTAGTTTCTCCTCCACAGATACGCAGTATTTT
12,.,TRBV28,TRBJ1-2,.,CASSSGTDGYTF,TGTGCCAGCAGTTCTGGGACTGATGGCTACACCTTC
15,TRBD2,TRBV2,TRBJ2-1,.,CASSEDGGAYNEQFF,TGTGCCAGCAGTGAAGACGGGGGGGCCTACAATGAGCAGTTCTTC
11,.,TRBV20-1,TRBJ1-2,.,CSAIEEFGYTF,TGCAGTGCTATTGAGGAGTTTGGCTACACCTTC
15,.,TRBV4-1,TRBJ1-1,once,CASSQAADSPSEAFF,TGCGCCAGCAGCCAAGCAGCGGACAGTCCCTCTGAAGCTTTCTTT
13,.,TRBV5-6,TRBJ2-1,once,CASSGDLLNEQFF,TGTGCCAGCAGCGGGGACCTACTCAATGAGCAGTTCTTC
15,.,TRBV9,TRBJ2-1,once,CASSVSQGSYNEQFF,TGTGCCAGCAGCGTATCCCAGGGATCCTACAATGAGCAGTTCTTC
20,TRBD1,TRBV9,TRBJ2-1,.,CASSTPGTGGSTISYNEQFF,TGTGCCAGCAGCACTCCCGGGACAGGGGGATCTACAATCTCCTACAATGAGCAGTTCTTC
16,.,TRBV6-6,TRBJ2-3,.,CASSYSIGAHTDTQYF,TGTGCCAGCAGTTACTCGATTGGGGCCCACACAGATACGCAGTATTTT
13,TRBD2,TRBV6-5,TRBJ2-7,.,CATIGTSAYEQYF,TGTGCCACCATCGGGACTAGCGCCTACGAGCAGTACTTC
13,TRBD1,TRBV29-1,TRBJ2-2,.,CSGGTANTGELFF,TGCAGCGGGGGGACAGCGAACACCGGGGAGCTGTTTTTT
14,TRBD1,TRBV29-1,TRBJ1-3,.,CSAWTGNSGNTIYF,TGCAGCGCCTGGACAGGGAACTCTGGAAACACCATATATTTT
14,.,TRBV9,TRBJ1-1,.,CASSLTGLNTEAFF,TGTGCCAGCAGCCTTACAGGGCTGAACACTGAAGCTTTCTTT
12,.,TRBV28,TRBJ1-4,.,CASSPINEKLFF,TGTGCCAGCAGCCCTATTAATGAAAAACTGTTTTTT
15,.,TRBV7-9,TRBJ2-5,.,CASSLAWGVQETQYF,TGTGCCAGCAGCTTAGCTTGGGGGGTCCAAGAGACCCAGTACTTC
12,.,TRBV2,TRBJ2-1,.,CASSTRYNEQFF,TGTGCCAGCAGTACTAGATACAATGAGCAGTTCTTC
15,.,TRBV7-6,TRBJ2-1,.,CASSRDQGPGNEQFF,TGTGCCAGCAGCAGGGACCAAGGTCCGGGCAATGAGCAGTTCTTC
16,.,TRBV6-1,TRBJ2-2,.,CASSEPLGHSTGELFF,TGTGCCAGCAGTGAACCCCTAGGACACTCCACCGGGGAGCTGTTTTTT
16,.,TRBV19,TRBJ2-5,.,CASSPIPLLPQETQYF,TGTGCCAGTAGTCCCATCCCACTGTTACCCCAAGAGACCCAGTACTTC
15,TRBD1,TRBV2,TRBJ2-7,once,CATKTGGDFSYEQYF,TGTGCCACCAAGACAGGGGGAGACTTCTCCTACGAGCAGTACTTC